The T cell receptor (beta chain) described here comes from a study of beta chain features in type 1 diabetes. General observations from the study: VDJ junctions in type 1 diabetes patients carried more deletions and fewer insertions.

Note on this clone: Its specificity is not known.

The study reverse transcribed the entire isolated RNA, so it sequenced expressed TCRB transcripts. Data came from immunoSEQ multiplex PCR; TCRdb stores just in-frame clones and leaves some out. The data hold hundreds of thousands of clones, with around an eighth observed a single time. The sequence came from a middle-aged woman in good health. Sequenced: naive CD4+ T cells from blood.

The CDR3 coding sequence is TGCGCCAGCTTACAGGAGGGCAACTACAATGAGCAGTTCTTC. It translates to CASLQEGNYNEQFF. This chain joins TRBV5-1 and TRBJ2-1, with a tentative D call TRBD2 (6 bases). This CDR3 is built from 14 residues. Germline values: CDR1 SGHRS, CDR2 YFSETQ. V was cut by 7 bases and J by 3 bases, with 14 bases left in between.